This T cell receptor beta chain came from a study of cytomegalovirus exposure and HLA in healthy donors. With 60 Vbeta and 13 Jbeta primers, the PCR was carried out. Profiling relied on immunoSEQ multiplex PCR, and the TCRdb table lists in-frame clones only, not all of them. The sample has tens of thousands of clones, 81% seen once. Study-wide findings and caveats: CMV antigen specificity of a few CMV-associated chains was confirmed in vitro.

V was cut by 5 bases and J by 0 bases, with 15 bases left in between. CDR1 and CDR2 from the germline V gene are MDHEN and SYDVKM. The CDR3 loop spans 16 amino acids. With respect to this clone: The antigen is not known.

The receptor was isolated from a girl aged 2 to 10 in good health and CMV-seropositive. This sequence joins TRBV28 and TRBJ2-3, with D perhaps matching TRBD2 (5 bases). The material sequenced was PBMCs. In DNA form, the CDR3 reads TGTGCCAGCAGTCCCGCTACTAGTGGTAGCACAGATACGCAGTATTTT. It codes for CASSPATSGSTDTQYF.